This T cell receptor beta chain was profiled in a study of T-cell reconstitution after alpha-beta-depleted transplantation in children. The CDR3 totals 12 residues. Germline loops: CDR1 ENHRY, CDR2 SYGVKD. V lost 6 bases to trimming and J lost 10 bases, with 15 bases between them. Ten or more counts support this clonotype. Library preparation (for TCRbeta) was performed with unique molecular identifiers. TCRdb re-derived calls from the PCR reads in MiXCR, one entry per CDR3 protein. The sample has approximately 83,000 distinct CDR3 sequences; about 8% are singletons. This receptor was identified in a human donor who donated a stem cell graft to a child with congenital amegakaryocytic thrombocytopenia. Sequencing used PBMCs from the stem cell graft donor, obtained from the stem cell graft. The chain joins TRBV10-3 to TRBJ1-2; possibly TRBD1 for D (6 bases). CDR3 protein: CAISLDSSDYTF. For the CDR3, the DNA is TGTGCCATCAGCCTGGACAGCTCGGACTACACCTTC.